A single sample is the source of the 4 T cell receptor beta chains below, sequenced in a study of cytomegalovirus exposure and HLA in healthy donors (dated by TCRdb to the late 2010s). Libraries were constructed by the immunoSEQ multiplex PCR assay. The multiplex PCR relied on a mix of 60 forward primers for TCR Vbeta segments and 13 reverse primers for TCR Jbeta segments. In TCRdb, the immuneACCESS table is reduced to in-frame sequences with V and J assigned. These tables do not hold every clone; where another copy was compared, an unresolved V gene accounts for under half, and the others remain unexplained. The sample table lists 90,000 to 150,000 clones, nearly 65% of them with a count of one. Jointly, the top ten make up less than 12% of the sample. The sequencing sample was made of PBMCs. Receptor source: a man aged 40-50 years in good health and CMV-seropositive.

The CDR3: CASSLGTGRNQPQHF. The CDR3 region has the DNA TGTGCCAGCAGCTTAGGGACAGGCCGCAATCAGCCCCAGCATTTT. This chain connects TRBV7-9 to TRBJ1-5, with 7 bases identical to TRBD1. CDR1 SEHNR and CDR2 FQNEAQ come from the germline V gene (reference sequence). The J segment lost 2 bases and the V segment lost 1 base, leaving 2 bases of the junction unmatched. The CDR3 sequence is 15 residues long. Variable domain in full (rest from reference TRBV7-9 and TRBJ1-5): DTGVSQNPRHKITKRGQNVTFRCDPISEHNRLYWYRQTLGQGPEFLTYFQNEAQLEKSRLLSDRFSAERPKGSFSTLEIQRTEQGDSAMYLCASSLGTGRNQPQHFGDGTRLSIL.

DNA of the CDR3: TGTGCCAGCAGTTCGGACGGGACAGGGACTAACTATGGCTACACCTTC. This sequence encodes CASSSDGTGTNYGYTF. The chain has TRBV28 and TRBJ1-2; 9 bases align to TRBD1. The CDR3 extends over 16 amino acids. The germline CDR1 and CDR2 sequences are MDHEN and SYDVKM. V was pared by 4 bases and J by 0 bases, with 6 bases of the junction left unmatched.

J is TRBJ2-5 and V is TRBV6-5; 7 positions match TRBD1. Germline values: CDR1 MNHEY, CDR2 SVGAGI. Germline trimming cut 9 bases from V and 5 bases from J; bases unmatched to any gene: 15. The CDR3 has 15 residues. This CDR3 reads CASTIQGSTGETQYF. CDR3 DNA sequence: TGTGCCAGTACCATACAGGGGAGTACGGGTGAGACCCAGTACTTC.

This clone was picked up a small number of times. CDR3 region: CASSLAGRTEAFF. The CDR3 DNA reads as TGTGCCAGCAGTTTGGCGGGGCGCACTGAAGCTTTCTTT. The chain recombines TRBV28 with TRBJ1-1; TRBD1 might be the D (5 bases). The V end was cut by 3 bases, the J end by 4 bases, with 9 bases between. The CDR3 spans 13 residues. CDR1 is MDHEN, CDR2 SYDVKM, per germline.